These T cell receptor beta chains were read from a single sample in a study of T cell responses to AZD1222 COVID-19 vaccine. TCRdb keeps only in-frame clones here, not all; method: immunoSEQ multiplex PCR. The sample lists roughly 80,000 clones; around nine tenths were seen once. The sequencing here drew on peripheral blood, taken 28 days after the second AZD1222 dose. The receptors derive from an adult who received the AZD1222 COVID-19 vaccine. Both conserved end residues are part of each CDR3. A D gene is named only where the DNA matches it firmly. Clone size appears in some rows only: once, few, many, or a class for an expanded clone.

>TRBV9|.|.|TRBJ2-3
TGTGCCAGCAGCGTAGGGCCAGCTAGCACAGATACGCAGTATTTT
CASSVGPASTDTQYF
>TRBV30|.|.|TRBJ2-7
TGTGCCTGGAGTGCCAGCTACGAGCAGTACTTC
CAWSASYEQYF
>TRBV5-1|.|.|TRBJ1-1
TGCGCCAGCAGCTTCCGGGGGTCACTTTCCACTGAAGCTTTCTTT
CASSFRGSLSTEAFF
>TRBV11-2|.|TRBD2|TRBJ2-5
TGTGCCAGCAGCCGAAGGGCGGGGGGGCGTCAAGAGACCCAGTACTTC
CASSRRAGGRQETQYF
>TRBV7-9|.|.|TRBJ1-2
TGTGCCAGCAGCCCACCGGGGGGCCCTAACTATGGCTACACCTTC
CASSPPGGPNYGYTF
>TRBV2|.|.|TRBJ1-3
TGTGCCAGCAGTGTCGGCTCCTCTGGAAACACCATATATTTT
CASSVGSSGNTIYF
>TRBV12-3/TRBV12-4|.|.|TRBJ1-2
TGTGCCAGCAGTTTTACAGCTAACTATGGCTACACCTTC
CASSFTANYGYTF
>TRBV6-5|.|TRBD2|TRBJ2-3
TGTGCCGGAAGCGGGACTAGCGGGGGGAGGGATACGCAGTATTTT
CAGSGTSGGRDTQYF
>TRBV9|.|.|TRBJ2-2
TGTGCCAGCAGCCCCTTCGACAGGAGTAGCCCCGGGGAGCTGTTTTTT
CASSPFDRSSPGELFF
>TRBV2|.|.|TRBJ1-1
TGTGCCAGCACCTTGAGTCGGGGGGACACTGAAGCTTTCTTT
CASTLSRGDTEAFF
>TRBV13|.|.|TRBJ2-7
TGTGCCAGCAGCACAAGGACCTCTCGACGGTACTTC
CASSTRTSRRYF
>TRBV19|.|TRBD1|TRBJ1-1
TGTGCCAGCTATCAACAGGGGACGAACACTGAAGCTTTCTTT
CASYQQGTNTEAFF
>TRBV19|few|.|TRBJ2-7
TGTGCCAGTAGTATCGGAGCGGCCGGCGACGAGCAGTACTTC
CASSIGAAGDEQYF
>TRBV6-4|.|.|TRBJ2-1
TGTGCCAGCAGTGACTCGGAAGTGGATGAGCAGTTCTTC
CASSDSEVDEQFF
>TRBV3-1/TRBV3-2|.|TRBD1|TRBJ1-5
TGTGCCAGCAGCCAAGCGCCGGGACAGAATCAGCCCCAGCATTTT
CASSQAPGQNQPQHF
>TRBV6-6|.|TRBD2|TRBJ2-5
TGTGCCAGCAGGCAAGCGGGGGGGCCCCAGACCCAGTACTTC
CASRQAGGPQTQYF
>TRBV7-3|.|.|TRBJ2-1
TGTGCCAGCAGCCCTGGGAGTTCCAACAATGAGCAGTTCTTC
CASSPGSSNNEQFF